This T cell receptor beta chain was sequenced for a study of human T cells and chemical hapten exposure. In the study overall: From small differences in pooled library volume came most of the variation in per-sample TCR yields.

As to time point: pre-sensitization, week 0. Treatment meaning: therapeutic diphenylcyclopropenone sensitization with weekly scalp DPC. This clonotype was detected many times. V was cut by 1 base and J by 2 bases, with 9 bases left in between. The CDR3 length is 14 residues. CDR1 is DFQATT, CDR2 SNEGSKA, per germline (reference sequence). TCRdb independently ran MiXCR on the RACE reads; one entry per CDR3 protein. The table has about 300,000 distinct CDR3 sequences, 5.5% seen once. The chain is built from TRBV20-1 and TRBJ1-5; no reliable D call. The clonotype originates from a woman under 30 with alopecia areata. Some clones in this sample may be carry-over from other donors' samples. Sequenced material: whole blood, taken in connection with sensitization to the hapten diphenylcyclopropenone (DPC). CDR3 sequence (DNA): TGCAGTGCTAGAGGCGTCCCGGGCAATCAGCCCCAGCATTTT. This gives the protein CSARGVPGNQPQHF.